Below are 30 T cell receptor beta chains sequenced from a single sample in a study of blood T cells in healthy people across ages. Alongside a J-beta primer mix, a sample-barcoded 5' primer served in a second PCR lasting about 7 to 11 cycles. MiXCR, run by TCRdb on the 5' RACE reads, gives a single entry per CDR3 protein. This table holds more than 800,000 distinct CDR3 sequences, 35% to 50% found once. Sequencing used blood. These receptors came from a woman aged 60-75 years in good health.

Only a few counts were recorded for this clonotype. The chain has TRBV20-1 and TRBJ2-3; 9 nucleotides align to TRBD2. Germline V gives CDR1 DFQATT, CDR2 SNEGSKA (reference sequence). Unmatched junction bases numbered 10, after V lost 6 bases and J lost 3 bases. This CDR3 comprises 15 residues. CDR3: CSAVPWREGTDTQYF. In DNA form, the CDR3 reads TGCAGTGCGGTCCCCTGGCGGGAGGGAACAGATACGCAGTATTTT.

This clonotype was seen more than once but under ten times. The chain couples TRBV29-1 to TRBJ2-4; TRBD2 matches 7 bases. The germline CDR1 and CDR2 sequences are SQVTM and ANQGSEA. The ends lost 0 bases at V and 11 bases at J; junction bases unmatched: 13. This CDR3 region has 15 residues. This CDR3 is CSVEDFGQGGLVQYF. The DNA for the CDR3 is TGCAGCGTTGAAGATTTCGGCCAGGGAGGGTTGGTTCAGTACTTC.

Notes on this clonotype: The junction does not match germline at one end; this may be a read error. V gene TRBV2 combines with J gene TRBJ1-5, with no clear D. From germline, CDR1 is SNHLY and CDR2 FYNNEI. The length of the CDR3 is 13 residues. The CDR3 DNA reads as TGTGCCAGCAGAGAAGCGGAGGATCAGCCCCAGCATTTT. Translation: CASREAEDQPQHF.

The chain couples TRBV7-9 to TRBJ1-1; D is perhaps TRBD1 (5 bases). Trimming stripped 8 bases from V and 3 bases from J, with 16 bases between. Germline V lookup: CDR1 SEHNR, CDR2 FQNEAQ (reference sequence). This CDR3 has 14 residues. CDR3 amino acids: CASRGGGSDTEAFF. As DNA, the CDR3 is TGTGCCAGCCGGGGGGGAGGGTCGGACACTGAAGCTTTCTTT.

The chain links TRBV28 to TRBJ2-1; D ambiguous. V lost 6 bases, J lost 0 bases, and 12 bases lay in between. The CDR3 length is 15 residues. Germline V lookup: CDR1 MDHEN, CDR2 SYDVKM. DNA of the CDR3: TGTGCCAGCAGGGTTGAGCTTTCCTCCTACAATGAGCAGTTCTTC. Amino acids: CASRVELSSYNEQFF.

J is TRBJ1-1 and V is TRBV3-1; D gene uncertain. Germline V gene lookup returns CDR1 LGHDT and CDR2 YNNKEL (reference sequence). CDR3 length: 14 residues. Trimming took 6 bases from V and 2 from J, leaving 13 bases between them. The chain's CDR3 is CASRMSDLNTEAFF. The CDR3 DNA sequence: TGTGCCAGCAGGATGAGTGACCTAAACACTGAAGCTTTCTTT. Together with reference TRBV3-1 and TRBJ1-1, the CDR3 gives the full variable domain: DTAVSQTPKYLVTQMGNDKSIKCEQNLGHDTMYWYKQDSKKFLKIMFSYNNKELIINETVPNRFSPKSPDKAHLNLHINSLELGDSAVYFCASRMSDLNTEAFFGQGTRLTVV.

This rearrangement joins TRBV5-4 to TRBJ1-2, with TRBD1 as a possible D gene (6 bases). V lost 4 bases and J 4 bases, leaving 11 bases between the germline ends. Germline lookup yields CDR1 SGHNT and CDR2 YYREEE (reference sequence). The length of the CDR3 is 13 residues. CDR3 sequence: CASSGTSVYGYTF. Here the CDR3 DNA reads TGTGCCAGCAGCGGGACAAGCGTCTATGGCTACACCTTC.

This rearrangement joins TRBV20-1 to TRBJ1-5; D is undetermined. Deletions cut 1 base from V and 3 bases from J, with 10 bases between. The germline CDR1 and CDR2 sequences are DFQATT and SNEGSKA (reference sequence). The length of the CDR3 is 14 residues. DNA of the CDR3: TGCAGTGCTAGAGGCGGTCTGCTCAATCAGCCCCAGCATTTT. It specifies CSARGGLLNQPQHF.

This chain connects TRBV7-9 to TRBJ2-1; 9 nucleotides agree with TRBD2. The CDR3 contains 16 residues. Losses at the gene ends were 7 bases for V and 4 bases for J; bases not matched to a gene: 11. Per germline, CDR1 SEHNR and CDR2 FQNEAQ (reference sequence). The CDR3 here is CASTPSTSGIYNEQFF. CDR3 in DNA: TGTGCCAGCACCCCGTCGACTAGCGGCATATACAATGAGCAGTTCTTC.

The chain couples TRBV4-2 to TRBJ2-3; TRBD2 matches 7 bases. The V segment lost 0 bases and the J segment 3 bases; nucleotides outside the gene matches: 3. There are 15 residues in the CDR3. Germline V gene lookup returns CDR1 LGHNA and CDR2 YNFKEQ. In nucleotides, the CDR3 is TGTGCCAGCAGCCAAGAGGAACTAGCGACAGATACGCAGTATTTT. Protein product: CASSQEELATDTQYF.

CDR3 residues: CSAPKPSGSSGELFF. CDR3 in DNA: TGCAGTGCCCCTAAACCTAGCGGGAGCTCCGGGGAGCTGTTTTTT. The gene calls are TRBV20-1 and TRBJ2-2; 10 positions match TRBD2. The CDR3 loop spans 15 amino acids. V shed 6 bases and J 6 bases; nucleotides not matched to a gene: 10. Germline CDR1 reads DFQATT; CDR2 reads SNEGSKA (reference sequence).

This clonotype turned up a few times. The chain joins TRBV7-2 to TRBJ2-2, with D hard to call. Germline CDR1 and CDR2: SGHTA and FQGNSA. The CDR3 is 12 amino acids. V shed 3 bases and J shed 6 bases, with 5 bases lying between them. As DNA, the CDR3 is TGTGCCAGCAGCTTCCAGGCCGGGGAGCTGTTTTTT. Encoded protein: CASSFQAGELFF.

The genes are TRBV20-1 and TRBJ2-1; a possible D gene is TRBD1 (5 bases). The CDR3 is made up of 12 amino acids. Germline CDR1 reads DFQATT; CDR2 reads SNEGSKA (reference sequence). The V end was cut by 6 bases, the J end by 5 bases, with 11 bases between. The CDR3 region has the DNA TGCAGTGCCTCACAGGCCCACAATGAGCAGTTCTTC. It encodes CSASQAHNEQFF.

The V gene is TRBV4-1, the J gene TRBJ1-4; D remains ambiguous. CDR1 is MGHRA and CDR2 is YSYEKL in the germline V gene. V lost 0 bases to trimming and J lost 3 bases, with 11 bases between them. This CDR3 comprises 16 residues. The CDR3 loop is CASSQDKRPSNEKLFF. Written as DNA, the CDR3 is TGCGCCAGCAGCCAAGATAAAAGGCCTTCTAATGAAAAACTGTTTTTT.

A word on this clonotype: An end of the junction does not agree with germline; a read error may underlie this. The chain employs TRBV12-5 and TRBJ1-2, with D uncertain. Germline V lookup: CDR1 LGHNT, CDR2 FRNRAP. This CDR3 has 14 amino acids. CDR3 nucleotides: TGTGCTAGTGGTTTGGTAGGGTGGACCTATGACTACACCTTC. As protein: CASGLVGWTYDYTF.

The rearrangement uses TRBV5-4 and TRBJ1-2; 8 bases agree with TRBD1. Per the germline V gene, CDR1 is SGHNT and CDR2 is YYREEE (reference sequence). V was pared by 4 bases and J by 4 bases, with 6 bases of the junction left unmatched. The length of the CDR3 is 14 residues. The CDR3 sequence: CASSMTGDRYGYTF. CDR3 coding DNA: TGTGCCAGCAGCATGACAGGGGATCGCTATGGCTACACCTTC.

V gene TRBV5-6 combines with J gene TRBJ1-5; the D is unclear. Germline V gives CDR1 SGHDT, CDR2 YYEEEE. V gave up 0 bases and J gave up 0 bases, with 7 bases separating them. CDR3 length: 15 residues. The CDR3 region is CASSLDRHSNQPQHF. In nucleotides, the CDR3 is TGTGCCAGCAGCTTGGATCGGCATAGCAATCAGCCCCAGCATTTT.

This sequence joins TRBV14 and TRBJ2-7, with D possibly being TRBD2 (6 bases). The V gene's germline CDR1 is SGHDN and CDR2 FVKESK. The germline V and J ends were trimmed by 6 bases and 7 bases, with 22 bases remaining between them. This CDR3 region has 15 residues. The CDR3 spells CASSQNVGSAGEQYF. CDR3 DNA: TGTGCCAGCAGTCAAAATGTTGGGTCTGCGGGAGAGCAGTACTTC.

This clonotype was seen a handful of times. The rearrangement uses TRBV7-2 and TRBJ2-1, with D perhaps matching TRBD2 (5 bases). From germline, CDR1 is SGHTA and CDR2 FQGNSA. V was pared by 5 bases and J by 10 bases, with 15 bases between. The CDR3 consists of 13 residues. CDR3 in DNA: TGTGCCAGCAGCCTCCCGGGGTCGTGGGAGCAGTTCTTC. It specifies CASSLPGSWEQFF.

This clonotype occurred a few times. The chain joins TRBV15 to TRBJ2-5, with 7 bases aligning to TRBD2. V lost 4 bases, J lost 2 bases, and 13 bases stayed unmatched. Germline loops: CDR1 LNHNV, CDR2 YYDKDF (reference sequence). This CDR3 is 17 amino acids long. The CDR3 DNA reads TGTGCCACCAGCATTCTGGGCACGGGAGGCTCGCAAGAGACCCAGTACTTC. Its translation is CATSILGTGGSQETQYF.

This clonotype was seen repeatedly, ten times or more. The rearrangement joins TRBV12-3 or TRBV12-4 to TRBJ1-2, with D tentatively TRBD1 (5 bases). Trimming shortened V by 6 bases and J by 4 bases, and 12 bases separated the two germline ends. This CDR3 spans 13 amino acids. Written as DNA, the CDR3 is TGTGCCAGCAGGTCCGGGACGGGCTATGGCTACACCTTC. This codes for CASRSGTGYGYTF.

The gene calls are TRBV4-2 and TRBJ2-3, with D possibly TRBD2 on 5 matching bases. CDR3 size: 15 residues. Germline V gene sequence: CDR1 LGHNA, CDR2 YNFKEQ. V lost 0 bases and J lost 2, with 9 bases in between. The chain's CDR3 is CASSQEDSFTDTQYF. The CDR3 DNA follows: TGTGCCAGCAGCCAAGAGGACTCATTCACAGATACGCAGTATTTT.

The rearrangement joins TRBV30 to TRBJ2-5; TRBD1 is a possible D gene (6 bases). The J call may be mistaken, given a closer DNA end match to TRBJ2-7. The germline gives CDR1 GTSNPN, CDR2 SVGIG (reference sequence). The CDR3 extends over 14 amino acids. In DNA, the CDR3 is TGTGCCTGGAGGCGGCCAGGGGCTATCTACGAGCAGTACTTC. Protein sequence: CAWRRPGAIYEQYF.

The chain joins TRBV12-3 or TRBV12-4 to TRBJ2-2; 9 positions agree with TRBD1. CDR3 size: 19 residues. J was trimmed by 1 base and V by 5 bases; bases with no gene match: 14. The CDR3 region has the DNA TGTGCCAGCAGTCTAAGGACAGGGGTTGATAGGGGGAACACCGGGGAGCTGTTTTTT. Its protein is CASSLRTGVDRGNTGELFF.

This rearrangement joins TRBV27 to TRBJ2-5; D gene ambiguous. The V end lost 0 bases, the J end lost 5 bases, and 10 bases lay between the germline ends. This CDR3 has 14 amino acids. Germline CDR1 and CDR2: MNHEY and SMNVEV (reference sequence). The CDR3 loop reads CASSLSWAGETQYF. The CDR3 bases are TGTGCCAGCAGTTTATCGTGGGCTGGGGAGACCCAGTACTTC.

In this sample, this clonotype turned up a few times. The rearrangement joins TRBV20-1 to TRBJ2-1; TRBD2 matches at 9 bases. This CDR3 spans 15 amino acids. CDR1 and CDR2 from the germline V gene are DFQATT and SNEGSKA (reference sequence). Trimming removed 5 bases from V and 9 bases from J; junction bases left unmatched: 14. The DNA for the CDR3 is TGCAGTGCTCCATTAGCGGGAGCTCGCGATGGTGAGCAGTTCTTC. Protein: CSAPLAGARDGEQFF.

This clonotype was detected only once. V is TRBV6-6 and J is TRBJ2-7; D gene unclear. There are 14 residues in the CDR3. Deletions cut 7 bases from V and 0 bases from J, with 13 bases between. Germline V gives CDR1 MNHNY, CDR2 SVGAGI (reference sequence). The chain's CDR3 is CASIDKSSSYEQYF. The CDR3, as DNA: TGTGCCAGCATTGACAAATCGAGCTCCTACGAGCAGTACTTC.

The chain has TRBV29-1 and TRBJ2-7; possible D gene TRBD1, 6 bases. The CDR3 sequence is 14 residues long. The V end was cut by 1 base, the J end by 3 bases, with 13 bases between. Per the germline V gene, CDR1 is SQVTM and CDR2 is ANQGSEA. Here the CDR3 reads CSVEGSGAIYEQYF. The DNA for the CDR3 is TGCAGCGTTGAAGGCTCAGGGGCAATCTACGAGCAGTACTTC.

This clonotype has a handful of counts. The chain is built from TRBV25-1 and TRBJ1-4; the D gene is possibly TRBD1 (5 bases). The CDR3 is made up of 11 amino acids. Germline V gene data show CDR1 as MGHDK and CDR2 as SYGVNS. Trimming cost V 2 bases and J 10 bases, with 5 bases left between them. The CDR3 nucleotides read TGTGCCAGCAGTGAAGGGGCAAAACTGTTTTTT. It encodes CASSEGAKLFF. Supplemented by reference TRBV25-1 and TRBJ1-4, the full variable domain reads EADIYQTPRYLVIGTGKKITLECSQTMGHDKMYWYQQDPGMELHLIHYSYGVNSTEKGDLSSESTVSRIRTEHFPLTLESARPSHTSQYLCASSEGAKLFFGSGTQLSVL.

This chain links TRBV11-2 with TRBJ2-1; TRBD2 matches at 7 bases. The germline V gene has CDR1 SGHAT and CDR2 FQNNGV. The CDR3 length is 14 residues. V lost 5 bases, J lost 9 bases, and 10 bases stayed unmatched. CDR3 sequence reads: CASSQRGDLPEQFF. The CDR3 DNA reads as TGTGCCAGCAGCCAACGGGGGGATCTCCCTGAGCAGTTCTTC.